This T cell receptor beta chain was sequenced for a study of cytomegalovirus exposure and HLA in healthy donors. Overall study: The 120 validation repertoires used the same platform as the approximately 670 first-cohort repertoires (as reported by a later analysis).

The CDR3 is 16 amino acids. Trimming cost V 8 bases and J 5 bases; bases outside gene matches: 11. In germline, CDR1 is SNHLY, CDR2 FYNNEI. On this clone: Its antigen is currently unknown.

The study's findings and limits: Diagnosis of cytomegalovirus status made by the classifier reportedly showed high specificity and sensitivity. Rarity held for most TCR sequences, but there were some public TCRs that occurred in many donors. The study put 150 or so TCR beta chains on its list as cytomegalovirus-associated.

Assay used: immunoSEQ multiplex PCR; TCRdb lists only in-frame clones, some missing. Here the sample spans roughly 310,000 clones, approximately 85% being singletons. The chain joins TRBV2 to TRBJ1-4, with 10 positions matching TRBD1. This TCR came from a man aged 30 to 45 in good health and CMV-seronegative. Material for sequencing was PBMCs. Written as DNA, the CDR3 is TGTGCCAGCCGCAGGGGGACAGGGGTAAAAAATGAAAAACTGTTTTTT. Its translation: CASRRGTGVKNEKLFF.